Listed below are T cell receptor beta chains from one sample, sequenced in a study of blood T cell repertoires in COVID-19. TCRdb keeps only in-frame clones here, not all; method: immunoSEQ multiplex PCR. The sample lists around 76,000 clones, roughly 91% seen once, with just under 0.6% in the top ten. The material sequenced was peripheral blood. These receptors originate from a man aged 60 to 75 with acute or convalescent COVID-19. CDR3s include the opening cysteine and the closing phenylalanine or tryptophan. The D gene is left open where the match is weak. Expanded clones get a size class; other rows say once, few or many, or leave the size out.

clone size	J gene	V gene	D gene	CDR3 DNA	CDR3 protein
once	TRBJ2-3	TRBV9	-	TGTGCCAGCAGTGCCGCTCGGAGGGCAGATACGCAGTATTTT	CASSAARRADTQYF
-	TRBJ2-5	TRBV30	TRBD1	TGTGCCTGGACAGGGGGAGAGACCCAGTACTTC	CAWTGGETQYF
once	TRBJ1-2	TRBV6-2/TRBV6-3	TRBD1	TGTGCCAGCAGTTACCCGGGACAGGGGTCGAGGGGCTACACCTTC	CASSYPGQGSRGYTF
-	TRBJ2-1	TRBV10-3	-	TGTGCCATCAGTGAGTCCAGCAATGAGCAGTTCTTC	CAISESSNEQFF
few	TRBJ1-1	TRBV6-1	TRBD1	TGTGCCAGCAGTGAAGCGGGACAGGGGTATACTGAAGCTTTCTTT	CASSEAGQGYTEAFF
-	TRBJ2-3	TRBV9	TRBD2	TGTGCCAGCAGCGCCTCCGGACTAGCGGGGACAGATACGCAGTATTTT	CASSASGLAGTDTQYF
-	TRBJ2-7	TRBV6-5	TRBD1	TGTGCCAGCCGCCGGGACAGCGCACACTACGAGCAGTACTTC	CASRRDSAHYEQYF
-	TRBJ2-2	TRBV7-7	TRBD2	TGTGCCAGCAGCCCTCAAGCGGGACTGAACACCGGGGAGCTGTTTTTT	CASSPQAGLNTGELFF
-	TRBJ1-3	TRBV4-1	-	TGCGCCAGCAGCCAAGATAATATTATGGCCACAGGAGACTCTGGAAACACCATATATTTT	CASSQDNIMATGDSGNTIYF
-	TRBJ2-7	TRBV5-1	TRBD1	TGCGCCAGCAGCTTGGGGGACAGGGGGTCGCAGGAGCAGTACTTC	CASSLGDRGSQEQYF
-	TRBJ1-1	TRBV5-1	TRBD1	TGCGCCAGCAGCTTCAGACAGGGGGCCACTGAAGCTTTCTTT	CASSFRQGATEAFF
-	TRBJ2-3	TRBV11-3	-	TGTGCCAGCAGCTTAGGCGGGCGCACAGATACGCAGTATTTT	CASSLGGRTDTQYF
-	TRBJ1-2	TRBV6-5	TRBD1	TGTGCCAGCAGCTCTCAGGGGGCACAATATGGCTACACCTTC	CASSSQGAQYGYTF
-	TRBJ2-1	TRBV7-9	-	TGTGCCAGCAGTCCCCCCTTCCGCCGGGGGAATGAGCAGTTCTTC	CASSPPFRRGNEQFF
-	TRBJ1-6	TRBV6-5	-	TGTGCCAGCAGAAGAGCCGGACAGATTAATTCACCCCTCCACTTT	CASRRAGQINSPLHF
-	TRBJ2-2	TRBV6-1	-	TGTGCCAGCAGTGGAACAGGGACGGGTGGAACCGGGGAGCTGTTTTTT	CASSGTGTGGTGELFF
once	TRBJ1-5	TRBV18	-	TGTGCCAGCTCACAGGACATGGATCAGCCCCAGCATTTT	CASSQDMDQPQHF
once	TRBJ1-4	TRBV2	TRBD1	TGTGCCAGCAATTCCGGGACAGGGGGGGGAAAACTGTTTTTT	CASNSGTGGGKLFF
-	TRBJ2-2	TRBV9	-	TGTGCCAGCAGCGCCGGGAGTCACGACACCGGGGAGCTGTTTTTT	CASSAGSHDTGELFF
-	TRBJ2-5	TRBV9	-	TGTGCCAGCAGCAACTCCGGGACACTCTACGAGACCCAGTACTTC	CASSNSGTLYETQYF
-	TRBJ1-4	TRBV29-1	-	TGCAGCGTTCAAGTCAGTGCAACTAATGAAAAACTGTTTTTT	CSVQVSATNEKLFF
once	TRBJ1-3	TRBV30	-	TGTGCCTGGAGATCCAGGGGAAGCTCTGGAAACACCATATATTTT	CAWRSRGSSGNTIYF
-	TRBJ2-7	TRBV11-2	TRBD2	TGTGCCAGCAGCAAGGGGCGGGAGGCCGGAGAGCAGTACTTC	CASSKGREAGEQYF
-	TRBJ1-5	TRBV24-1	TRBD1	TGTGCCACCAGTGACCGGACAGGGGGCAATCAGCCCCAGCATTTT	CATSDRTGGNQPQHF
once	TRBJ2-7	TRBV5-1	-	TGCGCCAGCAGCTTGGGACAGCTGGGTGACTACGAGCAGTACTTC	CASSLGQLGDYEQYF
-	TRBJ2-2	TRBV9	-	TGTGCCAGCAGTCCTACTCCTGGGGCATCCGGGGAGCTGTTTTTT	CASSPTPGASGELFF
-	TRBJ2-2	TRBV24-1	TRBD2	TGTGCCACCGGTTCAGCGGGAAACACCGGGGAGCTGTTTTTT	CATGSAGNTGELFF
-	TRBJ1-5	TRBV10-3	TRBD1	TGTGCCATCAGTAAGGACAGGTCGTCCAATCAGCCCCAGCATTTT	CAISKDRSSNQPQHF
-	TRBJ2-5	TRBV5-4	-	TGTGCCAGCAGCTGGAGACAGGTGGGAGAGACCCAGTACTTC	CASSWRQVGETQYF
-	TRBJ1-5	TRBV6-5	TRBD1	TGTGCCAGCTCCACCGGACAGGCAAATCAGCCCCAGCATTTT	CASSTGQANQPQHF
-	TRBJ1-3	TRBV30	TRBD1	TGTGCCTGGAGTTTCGGGACAGGGGGCTTTGGAAACACCATATATTTT	CAWSFGTGGFGNTIYF
-	TRBJ2-7	TRBV5-1	-	TGCGCCAGCAGGAAAGGGGTCCACGAGCAGTACTTC	CASRKGVHEQYF
-	TRBJ2-3	TRBV12-5	TRBD2	TGTGCTAGTGGTACAACTAGCGGGACCACAGATACGCAGTATTTT	CASGTTSGTTDTQYF
-	TRBJ2-1	TRBV5-1	TRBD1	TGCGCCAGCAAGATAGGGACAGGGGGCGATGAGCAGTTCTTC	CASKIGTGGDEQFF
-	TRBJ2-1	TRBV2	-	TGTGCCAGCAGTAGGGAGTCGGGCTACAATGAGCAGTTCTTC	CASSRESGYNEQFF
-	TRBJ2-7	TRBV6-5	-	TGTGCCAGCAGCTCACACCTTTACGAGCAGTACTTC	CASSSHLYEQYF
-	TRBJ2-7	TRBV10-3	TRBD2	TGTGCCATCAGTGAGTCGGCGGGGGGTCTTTTCCTCTACGAGCAGTACTTC	CAISESAGGLFLYEQYF
-	TRBJ2-2	TRBV30	-	TGTGCCTGGAGTGTATCCGGCGGGGAGCTGTTTTTT	CAWSVSGGELFF
-	TRBJ2-6	TRBV5-1	-	TGCGCCAGCAGCTACAGTAACTCTGGGGCCAACGTCCTGACTTTC	CASSYSNSGANVLTF
-	TRBJ2-7	TRBV11-2	TRBD2	TGTGCCAGCAGCCAGGGACTAGCGGGAGTGTACGAGCAGTACTTC	CASSQGLAGVYEQYF
-	TRBJ1-2	TRBV3-1/TRBV3-2	TRBD1	TGTGCCAGCAGAGACAGGGGATTAGCCTATGGCTACACCTTC	CASRDRGLAYGYTF
few	TRBJ2-7	TRBV11-2	-	TGTGCCAGCAGCTTAGGGCCCGCGACTGGGAGCGAGCAGTACTTC	CASSLGPATGSEQYF
once	TRBJ2-2	TRBV7-2	-	TGTGCCAGCAGCTTAAATGGCGGATGGAACACCGGGGAGCTGTTTTTT	CASSLNGGWNTGELFF
-	TRBJ2-1	TRBV6-5	TRBD2	TGTGCCAGCGGAGAAAGCGGGAGAAATGAGCAGTTCTTC	CASGESGRNEQFF